This T cell receptor beta chain is from a study of OX40 agonist ivuxolimab in advanced cancers. Study-wide background: Averaging about 60 years in age, with a range of roughly 20 to 90, the cohort was 82.7% male.

The data were produced by immunoSEQ multiplex PCR, yet TCRdb's version contains in-frame clones alone and is incomplete. Of roughly 42,000 clones in the sample, about nine tenths are singletons; the top ten hold under 30%. This CDR3 contains 16 residues. Per germline, CDR1 SGHAT and CDR2 FQNNGV. The V and J ends lost 2 bases and 2 bases, in that order; junction bases with no gene match: 6. The study sampled blood at baseline, cycle 4 day 1, and cycle 7 day 1. The receptor was isolated from an adult with an advanced solid tumor such as melanoma, head and neck, liver or kidney cancer. The starting material was CD4+ or CD8+ T cells sorted from blood, obtained in a trial of the OX40 agonist ivuxolimab. This chain joins TRBV11-2 and TRBJ2-5; 9 bases align to TRBD1. CDR3 in DNA: TGTGCCAGCAGCTTACCGGGACAGGGTGTACAAGAGACCCAGTACTTC. It translates to CASSLPGQGVQETQYF.